The 24 T cell receptor beta chains below come from one sample, sequenced in a study of radiation and T cells in renal cell carcinoma. Clones were read by immunoSEQ multiplex PCR, and TCRdb kept only the in-frame ones, dropping some. The profile shows about 10,000 clones, around 60% of them singletons. Specified treatment: treatment-naive control, cytoreductive nephrectomy. The source material was tumor tissue, sampled from a patient whose treatment was nephrectomy without radiotherapy. The receptors stem from a man aged 40-49 years with renal cell carcinoma.

Judged by abundance, this clone is large (0.1 to 1%). V is TRBV2 and J is TRBJ2-7; 7 bases map to TRBD1. CDR1 and CDR2 from the germline V gene are SNHLY and FYNNEI. V dropped 4 bases and J dropped 5; count of bases not matched to a gene: 2. CDR3 size: 12 residues. This CDR3 reads CASSGQGDEQYV. CDR3 coding DNA: TGTGCCAGCAGTGGACAGGGAGACGAGCAGTACGTC.

CDR3 loop: CASTPRVLRGENPGGGYTF. DNA of the CDR3: TGTGCCAGCACCCCGCGGGTTCTCCGAGGAGAGAACCCTGGGGGTGGCTACACCTTC. The chain uses TRBV5-6 and TRBJ1-2, with a possible D match to TRBD1 (5 bases). The ends were cut back, 6 bases at V and 7 bases at J, with 34 bases in the middle. The CDR3 has 19 amino acids. CDR1 is SGHDT and CDR2 is YYEEEE in the germline V gene.

The genes are TRBV25-1 and TRBJ2-5, with 7 nucleotides matching TRBD1. The CDR3 is 14 amino acids. V lost 7 bases, J lost 5 bases, and 10 bases stayed unmatched. Germline V gene data show CDR1 as MGHDK and CDR2 as SYGVNS. CDR3 sequence (DNA): TGTGCCAGCACCCAAAGGGGGCGCGGTGAGACCCAGTACTTC. Its translation is CASTQRGRGETQYF.

This chain joins TRBV6-5 and TRBJ1-6; D is uncertain. This CDR3 has 15 amino acids. CDR1 and CDR2 from the germline V gene are MNHEY and SVGAGI. With 0 bases removed from V and 7 bases from J, the gap between germline ends came to 10 bases. As DNA, the CDR3 is TGTGCCAGCAGTTACTCGGAGGCGCAAAATTCACCCCTCCACTTT. Its translation: CASSYSEAQNSPLHF.

The chain has TRBV6-7 and TRBJ1-2; tentatively, D is TRBD1 (5 bases). TRBV6-7 is an ORF; its function is uncertain. This CDR3 has 12 residues. For the CDR3, the DNA is TGTGCGGCGAAGGAGGCAGGGTACGGCTACACCTTC. Protein sequence: CAAKEAGYGYTF.

The V call is TRBV27, the J call TRBJ2-1, with D perhaps matching TRBD2 (5 bases). V lost 4 bases to trimming and J lost 4 bases, with 11 bases between them. There are 14 residues in the CDR3. The V gene's germline CDR1 is MNHEY and CDR2 SMNVEV (reference sequence). CDR3 amino acids: CASSSHSGYNEQFF. CDR3 coding DNA: TGTGCCAGCAGTTCCCACTCGGGATACAATGAGCAGTTCTTC.

This clone is classed as medium-sized. The same CDR3 is also encoded by other DNA sequences in this sample. V usage is TRBV7-9 and J usage is TRBJ1-1, with D perhaps TRBD1 (5 bases). Trimming took 3 bases from V and 4 from J, leaving 12 bases between them. Germline values: CDR1 SEHNR, CDR2 FQNEAQ (reference sequence). The CDR3 runs to 14 residues. CDR3: CASSFGQGATEAFF. The CDR3 coding sequence is TGTGCCAGCAGCTTCGGGCAGGGAGCCACTGAAGCTTTCTTT.

CDR3 sequence: CASSRRGSYNEQFF. The DNA of the CDR3 is TGTGCCAGCAGCCGCCGGGGCTCCTACAATGAGCAGTTCTTC. V is TRBV13 and J is TRBJ2-1; D possibly corresponds to TRBD2 (5 bases). Germline V CDR1 and CDR2: PRHDT, FYEKMQ (reference sequence). The V and J ends lost 5 bases and 0 bases respectively, with 8 bases between them. The CDR3 sequence is 14 residues long.

The genes are TRBV11-3 and TRBJ2-7; maybe TRBD2 (5 bases). V was trimmed by 5 bases and J by 6 bases, leaving 17 bases between them. There are 14 residues in the CDR3. Germline loops: CDR1 SGHNT, CDR2 YENEEA. The CDR3 here is CASSPSPTSGEQYF. CDR3 coding DNA: TGTGCCAGCAGCCCCAGCCCTACTAGTGGCGAGCAGTACTTC. Full variable domain (missing parts from reference TRBV11-3 and TRBJ2-7): EAGVVQSPRYKIIEKKQPVAFWCNPISGHNTLYWYLQNLGQGPELLIRYENEEAVDDSQLPKDRFSAERLKGVDSTLKIQPAELGDSAVYLCASSPSPTSGEQYFGPGTRLTVT.

This clone occurred a few times. This chain joins TRBV29-1 and TRBJ1-1, with TRBD1 matching 10 bases. The V gene end was trimmed by 5 bases and the J gene end by 0 bases; junction bases not matched to a gene: 3. There are 14 residues in the CDR3. Germline CDR1 and CDR2: SQVTM and ANQGSEA. The CDR3 reads CSVRDRGLNTEAFF. CDR3 DNA: TGCAGCGTTAGGGACAGGGGATTGAACACTGAAGCTTTCTTT.

DNA for the CDR3: TGTGCCAGCAGCTTGGACGGACCCAATCAGCCCCAGCATTTT. Its protein is CASSLDGPNQPQHF. V gene TRBV4-2 combines with J gene TRBJ1-5, with D unresolved. Looked up from germline, CDR1 is LGHNA and CDR2 is YNFKEQ. CDR3 length equals 14 residues. Trimming removed 5 bases from V and 3 bases from J, with 11 bases in between.

The chain links TRBV27 to TRBJ2-5; possible D gene TRBD2, 10 bases. Germline V CDR1 and CDR2: MNHEY, SMNVEV (reference sequence). This CDR3 comprises 20 residues. Trimming removed 6 bases at V and 1 base at J, with 30 bases between. The CDR3 DNA sequence: TGTGCCAGCAGGCCACCCCTTTTACTAGCGGGACAGGGCATCCAAGAGACCCAGTACTTC. Amino acid sequence: CASRPPLLLAGQGIQETQYF.

The rearrangement uses TRBV6-5 and TRBJ1-1; D perhaps matches TRBD1 (6 bases). CDR3 size: 13 residues. V was pared by 6 bases and J by 1 base, with 9 bases between. Germline V CDR1 and CDR2: MNHEY, SVGAGI. The CDR3 nucleotides are TGTGCCAGCAGACAGGGCCAGAACACTGAAGCTTTCTTT. Its translation is CASRQGQNTEAFF.

V usage is TRBV25-1 and J usage is TRBJ2-5; weak D call: TRBD2 (6 bases). This CDR3 is built from 15 residues. The V end was cut by 3 bases, the J end by 5 bases, with 16 bases between. The germline V gene encodes CDR1 MGHDK and CDR2 SYGVNS. CDR3 protein: CASSDKRLGGETQYF. The CDR3 DNA reads TGTGCCAGCAGTGATAAGCGGTTAGGAGGGGAGACCCAGTACTTC. Looking up the rest from reference TRBV25-1 and TRBJ2-5 gives the full variable domain: EADIYQTPRYLVIGTGKKITLECSQTMGHDKMYWYQQDPGMELHLIHYSYGVNSTEKGDLSSESTVSRIRTEHFPLTLESARPSHTSQYLCASSDKRLGGETQYFGPGTRLLVL.

The chain combines TRBV27 with TRBJ2-5; D assignment may be TRBD1 or TRBD2 (5 bases each). CDR1 and CDR2 (germline): MNHEY, SMNVEV (reference sequence). V was clipped by 3 bases and J by 4 bases, with 15 bases between them. CDR3 length: 15 residues. The CDR3 here is CASSFGGDVSETQYF. In DNA, the CDR3 is TGTGCCAGCAGTTTTGGGGGTGATGTATCAGAGACCCAGTACTTC.

The rearrangement joins TRBV5-6 to TRBJ1-2, with 7 bases identical to TRBD1. J lost 10 bases, V lost 0 bases, and 6 bases had no gene match. The CDR3 is 13 residues long. Germline V lookup: CDR1 SGHDT, CDR2 YYEEEE. CDR3 in amino acids: CASSLGTGEDYTF. In nucleotides, the CDR3 is TGTGCCAGCAGCTTGGGTACAGGGGAAGACTACACCTTC.

The gene calls are TRBV6-5 and TRBJ2-7, with D possibly TRBD2 on 5 matching bases. V was pared by 5 bases and J by 1 base, with 12 bases between. Germline-derived CDR1 and CDR2 are MNHEY and SVGAGI. CDR3 length equals 14 residues. CDR3: CASSTRRASYEQYV. The CDR3 bases are TGTGCCAGCAGTACTAGGCGGGCGTCCTACGAGCAGTACGTC.

The chain uses TRBV5-1 and TRBJ2-7; D may be TRBD2 (6 bases). The CDR3 has 15 amino acids. Germline loops: CDR1 SGHRS, CDR2 YFSETQ. V shed 0 bases and J shed 1 base, with 11 bases lying between them. The CDR3: CASSLARGVSYEQYF. The CDR3 DNA follows: TGCGCCAGCAGCTTGGCCCGCGGGGTTTCCTACGAGCAGTACTTC.

The rearrangement uses TRBV7-8 and TRBJ1-1; D is unclear. Germline V CDR1 and CDR2: SGHVS, FQNEAQ. Trimming left V 3 bases short and J 2 bases short, with 4 bases between. CDR3 size: 12 residues. The CDR3 sequence is CASSLVNTEAFF. CDR3 DNA: TGTGCCAGCAGCTTGGTTAACACTGAAGCTTTCTTT.

The rearrangement links TRBV11-1 to TRBJ2-3; 9 positions match TRBD2. J gave up 0 bases and V 5 bases, and 6 bases lay outside the gene matches. The CDR3 sequence is 16 residues long. The V gene's germline CDR1 is SGHAT and CDR2 FQDESV (reference sequence). In DNA form, the CDR3 reads TGTGCCAGCAGCCCTCGACTAGCGGTTAGCACAGATACGCAGTATTTT. It translates to CASSPRLAVSTDTQYF.

V gene TRBV7-8 combines with J gene TRBJ2-1; 7 bases agree with TRBD2. Trimming at V came to 0 bases and at J to 2 bases, leaving 4 bases not matched to a gene. Germline V gene data show CDR1 as SGHVS and CDR2 as FQNEAQ. CDR3 length: 16 residues. In DNA form, the CDR3 reads TGTGCCAGCAGCTTAGCGGGAGGGCCACCCTACAATGAGCAGTTCTTC. It specifies CASSLAGGPPYNEQFF.

This clone appeared a few times. The CDR3 nucleotides read TGTGCCAGCAGTGAAGTCCCCGTGTCCCCTTACAATGAGCAGTTCTTC. It specifies CASSEVPVSPYNEQFF. The chain has TRBV6-1 and TRBJ2-1, with D unclear. CDR3 size: 16 residues. The V and J ends lost 1 base and 4 bases respectively, with 14 bases between them. The germline V gene has CDR1 MNHNS and CDR2 SASEGT.

This sequence joins TRBV28 and TRBJ1-3; 9 bases are a match to TRBD1. The germline CDR1 and CDR2 sequences are MDHEN and SYDVKM. The CDR3 has 14 amino acids. After removal of 6 bases from V and 6 bases from J, the junction contained 6 bases not matched to a gene. The chain's CDR3 is CASRAQGAANTIYF. The CDR3 region has the DNA TGTGCCAGCAGGGCACAGGGGGCTGCAAACACCATATATTTT.

By its share, this clone is medium-sized. The V and J genes are TRBV5-8 and TRBJ1-1, with D possibly TRBD1 on 5 matching bases. Trimming removed 5 bases at V and 8 bases at J, with 13 bases between. The CDR3 extends over 12 amino acids. Germline-derived CDR1 and CDR2 are SGHTS and YDEGEE. The CDR3 nucleotides read TGTGCCAGCAGGTTCGGGTGGACAGAAGCTTTCTTT. As protein: CASRFGWTEAFF.